This T cell receptor beta chain is from a study of T cell responses to AZD1222 COVID-19 vaccine. Germline V CDR1 and CDR2: SGHNT, YYREEE (reference sequence). V was cut by 0 bases and J by 8 bases, with 8 bases left in between. The CDR3 runs 12 residues. It was second doses at about 4 or about 12 weeks that were pooled. Sequenced by immunoSEQ multiplex PCR; TCRdb stores in-frame clones only, minus some. The sample yields 160,000 or so clones, approximately 94% seen once. The receptor was isolated from an adult who received the AZD1222 COVID-19 vaccine. V usage is TRBV5-4 and J usage is TRBJ1-1, with D hard to call. Sequenced here: peripheral blood, sampled 28 days after the second AZD1222 dose. CDR3 sequence reads: CASSLGDVEAFF. The CDR3 coding sequence is TGTGCCAGCAGCTTGGGAGACGTAGAAGCTTTCTTT.